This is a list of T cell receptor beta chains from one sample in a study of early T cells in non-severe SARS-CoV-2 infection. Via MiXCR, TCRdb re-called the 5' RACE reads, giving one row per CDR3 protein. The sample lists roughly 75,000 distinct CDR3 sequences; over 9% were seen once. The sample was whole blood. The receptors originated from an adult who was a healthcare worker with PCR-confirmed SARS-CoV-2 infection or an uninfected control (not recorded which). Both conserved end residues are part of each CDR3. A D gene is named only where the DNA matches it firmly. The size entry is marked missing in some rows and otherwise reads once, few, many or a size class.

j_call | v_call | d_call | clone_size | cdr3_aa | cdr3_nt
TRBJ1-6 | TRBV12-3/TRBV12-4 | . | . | CASSFRGGNSPLHF | TGTGCCAGCAGTTTCAGGGGTGGTAATTCACCCCTCCACTTT
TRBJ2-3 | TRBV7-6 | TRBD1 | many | CASSSNWDSTQYF | TGTGCCAGCAGTTCCAACTGGGACAGTACGCAGTATTTT
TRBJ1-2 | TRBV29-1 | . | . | CSVPGGQNYGYTF | TGCAGCGTCCCCGGGGGGCAGAACTATGGCTACACCTTC
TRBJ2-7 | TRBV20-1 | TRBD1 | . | CSAKGDSVSYEQYF | TGCAGTGCTAAAGGGGACAGTGTGAGTTACGAGCAGTACTTC
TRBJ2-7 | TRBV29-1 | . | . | CSVQQVEQYF | TGCAGCGTTCAGCAGGTGGAGCAGTACTTC
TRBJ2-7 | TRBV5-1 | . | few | CASGTGEDYEQYF | TGCGCCAGCGGAACAGGGGAGGACTACGAGCAGTACTTC
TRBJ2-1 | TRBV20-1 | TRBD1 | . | CSAPDRRIYNEQFF | TGCAGTGCGCCGGACAGGAGGATTTACAATGAGCAGTTCTTC
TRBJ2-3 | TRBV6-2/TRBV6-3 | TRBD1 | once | CASGTGLTVTQYF | TGTGCCAGCGGGACAGGGCTCACAGTTACGCAGTATTTT
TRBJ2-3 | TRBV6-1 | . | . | CASIQGEGTDTQYF | TGTGCCAGCATCCAGGGAGAGGGCACAGATACGCAGTATTTT
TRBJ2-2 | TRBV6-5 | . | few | CASSYRVNTGELFF | TGTGCCAGCAGTTACCGGGTAAACACCGGGGAGCTGTTTTTT
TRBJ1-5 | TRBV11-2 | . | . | CASSLDRGMEPQHF | TGTGCCAGCAGCTTAGACAGGGGCATGGAGCCCCAGCATTTT
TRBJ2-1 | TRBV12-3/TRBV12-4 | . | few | CASSLEFWQKDYNEQFF | TGTGCCAGCAGTTTAGAGTTTTGGCAGAAAGACTACAATGAGCAGTTCTTC
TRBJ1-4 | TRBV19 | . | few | CASSMRRINEKLFF | TGTGCCAGTAGTATGAGAAGGATTAATGAAAAACTGTTTTTT
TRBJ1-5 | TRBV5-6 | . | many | CASSSLGSNQPQHF | TGTGCCAGCAGCTCCCTAGGGAGCAATCAGCCCCAGCATTTT
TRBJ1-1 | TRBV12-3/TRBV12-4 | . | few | CASVGLSGTEAFF | TGTGCCAGCGTAGGGCTCTCGGGGACTGAAGCTTTCTTT
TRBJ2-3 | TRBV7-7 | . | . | CASSRGTSDTQYF | TGTGCCAGCAGCAGGGGAACTTCAGATACGCAGTATTTT
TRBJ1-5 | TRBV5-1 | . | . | CASSLGTGQQPQHF | TGCGCCAGCAGCTTGGGCACAGGGCAGCAGCCCCAGCATTTT
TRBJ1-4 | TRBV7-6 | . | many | CASSLSGGGEKLFF | TGTGCCAGCAGCTTGTCGGGGGGAGGAGAAAAACTGTTTTTT
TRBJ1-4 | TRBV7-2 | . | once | CASSFGGYREKLFF | TGTGCCAGCAGCTTCGGAGGGTATCGCGAAAAACTGTTTTTT
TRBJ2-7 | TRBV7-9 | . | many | CASSLEFGLEQYF | TGTGCCAGCAGCTTAGAGTTCGGGCTGGAGCAGTACTTC
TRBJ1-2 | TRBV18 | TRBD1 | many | CASSPRTGGPVYGYTF | TGTGCCAGCTCACCACGCACAGGGGGCCCCGTCTATGGCTACACCTTC
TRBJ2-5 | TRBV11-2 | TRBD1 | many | CASTHHRGETQYF | TGTGCCAGCACCCATCACAGGGGAGAGACCCAGTACTTC
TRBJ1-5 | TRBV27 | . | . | CASSGGNQPQHF | TGTGCCAGCAGTGGGGGCAATCAGCCCCAGCATTTT
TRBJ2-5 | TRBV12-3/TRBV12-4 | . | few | CASSSRARGTQYF | TGTGCCAGCAGTTCCAGGGCCCGGGGGACCCAGTACTTC
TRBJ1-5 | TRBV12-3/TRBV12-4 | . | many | CASSPDFVGGNQPQHF | TGTGCCAGCAGTCCCGATTTCGTTGGGGGCAATCAGCCCCAGCATTTT
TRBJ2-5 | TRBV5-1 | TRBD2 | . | CASSLGLGIVRETQYF | TGCGCCAGCAGCCTGGGACTAGGAATAGTTCGAGAGACCCAGTACTTC
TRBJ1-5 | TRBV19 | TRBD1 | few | CASSISHNARDRFYQPQHF | TGTGCCAGTAGTATTTCCCACAATGCGCGGGACAGGTTTTATCAGCCCCAGCATTTT
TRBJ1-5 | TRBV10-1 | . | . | CASSGQPQHF | TGCGCCAGCAGCGGACAGCCCCAGCATTTT
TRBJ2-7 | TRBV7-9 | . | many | CASSPQGPSYEQYF | TGTGCCAGCAGCCCCCAGGGGCCCTCCTACGAGCAGTACTTC
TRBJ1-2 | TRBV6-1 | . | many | CASIPKRGIYGYTF | TGTGCCAGCATCCCCAAGCGTGGGATCTATGGCTACACCTTC
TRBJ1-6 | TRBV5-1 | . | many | CASSLEPVNSPLHF | TGCGCCAGCAGCTTGGAGCCAGTTAATTCACCCCTCCACTTT
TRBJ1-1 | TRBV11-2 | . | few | CASRPNTGYTEAFF | TGTGCCAGCAGACCGAACACAGGGTACACTGAAGCTTTCTTT
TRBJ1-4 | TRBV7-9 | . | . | CASSSVVGEKLFF | TGTGCCAGCAGCAGTGTTGTTGGTGAAAAACTGTTTTTT
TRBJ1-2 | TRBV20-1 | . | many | CSAPRGSLGYTF | TGCAGTGCCCCGAGGGGTTCTTTAGGCTACACCTTC
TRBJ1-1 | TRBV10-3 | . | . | CAISPGGGGHTEAFF | TGTGCCATCAGCCCCGGTGGGGGGGGGCACACTGAAGCTTTCTTT